The 10 T cell receptor beta chains given below trace back to one sample, sequenced in a study of blood T cell repertoires in COVID-19. Clones were read by immunoSEQ multiplex PCR, and TCRdb kept only the in-frame ones, dropping some. This table has fewer than 200,000 clones, 81% appearing once. Material: peripheral blood. These receptors all stem from a woman aged 80 or over with COVID-19, enrolled during active disease.

The rearrangement uses TRBV12-3 or TRBV12-4 and TRBJ1-2, with D possibly being TRBD1 (5 bases). CDR3 length equals 13 residues. Trimming took off 3 bases at V and 6 bases at J, with 11 bases between the two ends. The DNA of the CDR3 is TGTGCCAGCAGTTTTGGCAGGACAAATGGCTACACCTTC. It codes for CASSFGRTNGYTF.

CDR3 protein: CASIRSMTTYEQYF. The CDR3 nucleotides read TGTGCCAGCATTCGGTCCATGACTACCTACGAGCAGTACTTC. The chain joins TRBV5-5 to TRBJ2-7; D possibly corresponds to TRBD2 (5 bases). Germline CDR1 SGHKS, CDR2 YYEKEE (reference sequence). Deletions cut 6 bases from V and 2 bases from J, with 15 bases between. The CDR3 covers 14 residues.

The genes are TRBV11-3 and TRBJ2-5; D is possibly TRBD1 (5 bases). The CDR3 length is 15 residues. With 2 bases removed from V and 5 bases from J, the gap between germline ends came to 15 bases. Germline CDR1 reads SGHNT; CDR2 reads YENEEA. The CDR3 nucleotides read TGTGCCAGCAGCTTAAGGGGTGACGGGCTCGAGACCCAGTACTTC. The encoded protein is CASSLRGDGLETQYF.

V usage is TRBV6-5 and J usage is TRBJ2-7; 7 nucleotides agree with TRBD1. J was trimmed by 2 bases and V by 7 bases; bases with no gene match: 2. This CDR3 is built from 12 residues. From germline, CDR1 is MNHEY and CDR2 SVGAGI. The CDR3 DNA reads TGTGCCAGCATGGGACAGACCTACGAGCAGTACTTC. Its translation: CASMGQTYEQYF.

This clone occurred once. This chain links TRBV29-1 with TRBJ2-1; D is perhaps TRBD2 (6 bases). Trimming stripped 6 bases from V and 3 bases from J, with 15 bases between. CDR3 length: 14 amino acids. The germline gives CDR1 SQVTM, CDR2 ANQGSEA. CDR3: CSVPGGAVYNEQFF. In nucleotides, the CDR3 is TGCAGCGTCCCTGGCGGGGCAGTCTACAATGAGCAGTTCTTC.

The chain links TRBV11-2 to TRBJ2-1; D is possibly TRBD2 (7 bases). Germline V CDR1 and CDR2: SGHAT, FQNNGV. Trimming stripped 3 bases from V and 8 bases from J, with 14 bases between. The CDR3 has 14 residues. The CDR3 DNA is TGTGCCAGCAGCTTGAGGGGGGGGGTTGATGAGCAGTTCTTC. Amino acid sequence: CASSLRGGVDEQFF. The whole variable domain, filled in from reference TRBV11-2 and TRBJ2-1, reads EAGVAQSPRYKIIEKRQSVAFWCNPISGHATLYWYQQILGQGPKLLIQFQNNGVVDDSQLPKDRFSAERLKGVDSTLKIQPAKLEDSAVYLCASSLRGGVDEQFFGPGTRLTVL.

The chain combines TRBV6-6 with TRBJ2-5; 11 bases match TRBD2. V lost 6 bases and J lost 2; bases outside the gene matches: 5. Per germline, CDR1 MNHNY and CDR2 SVGAGI (reference sequence). This CDR3 has 15 residues. CDR3 DNA: TGTGCCAGCAGGGCCCGACTAGCGGGGCAAGAGACCCAGTACTTC. Protein product: CASRARLAGQETQYF.

The V and J genes are TRBV7-9 and TRBJ2-2; D not resolved. The CDR3 is 13 amino acids. Trimming pared 2 bases from V and 6 bases from J, leaving 7 bases between. Germline values: CDR1 SEHNR, CDR2 FQNEAQ (reference sequence). The CDR3 here is CASSLMGSGELFF. Written as DNA, the CDR3 is TGTGCCAGCAGCTTAATGGGCTCCGGGGAGCTGTTTTTT.

The chain joins TRBV5-1 to TRBJ2-1, with D unresolved. The CDR3 runs 14 residues. The V end lost 7 bases, the J end lost 1 base, and 12 bases lay between the germline ends. CDR1 SGHRS and CDR2 YFSETQ come from the germline V gene. CDR3 DNA sequence: TGCGCCAGCTCACCAGACTCGTCCTACAATGAGCAGTTCTTC. Translation gives CASSPDSSYNEQFF.

This chain uses TRBV25-1 with TRBJ1-6; 7 nucleotides match TRBD1. This CDR3 has 16 residues. Losses at the gene ends were 6 bases for V and 3 bases for J; bases not matched to a gene: 8. CDR1 and CDR2 from the germline V gene are MGHDK and SYGVNS. Here the CDR3 DNA reads TGTGCCAGCAGGGGGGCTACAGGGGACTATAATTCACCCCTCCACTTT. This translates into CASRGATGDYNSPLHF. Variable domain in full (rest from reference TRBV25-1 and TRBJ1-6): EADIYQTPRYLVIGTGKKITLECSQTMGHDKMYWYQQDPGMELHLIHYSYGVNSTEKGDLSSESTVSRIRTEHFPLTLESARPSHTSQYLCASRGATGDYNSPLHFGNGTRLTVT.